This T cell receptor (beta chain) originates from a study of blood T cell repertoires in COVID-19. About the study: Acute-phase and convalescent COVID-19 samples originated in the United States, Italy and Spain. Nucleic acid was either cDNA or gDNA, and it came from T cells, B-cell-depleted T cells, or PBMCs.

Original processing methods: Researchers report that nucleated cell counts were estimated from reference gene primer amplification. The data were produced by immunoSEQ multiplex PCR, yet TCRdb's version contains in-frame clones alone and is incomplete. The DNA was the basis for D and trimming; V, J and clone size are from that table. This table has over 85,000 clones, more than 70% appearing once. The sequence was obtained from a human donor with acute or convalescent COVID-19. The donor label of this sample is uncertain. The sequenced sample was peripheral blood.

The CDR3 coding sequence is TGCAGTGCTCAGGACTATGGCTACACCTTC. Translation: CSAQDYGYTF. The gene calls are TRBV20-1 and TRBJ1-2, with no clear D. This CDR3 is built from 10 residues. V was cut by 5 bases and J by 3 bases, with 4 bases left in between. The V gene's germline CDR1 is DFQATT and CDR2 SNEGSKA (reference sequence).